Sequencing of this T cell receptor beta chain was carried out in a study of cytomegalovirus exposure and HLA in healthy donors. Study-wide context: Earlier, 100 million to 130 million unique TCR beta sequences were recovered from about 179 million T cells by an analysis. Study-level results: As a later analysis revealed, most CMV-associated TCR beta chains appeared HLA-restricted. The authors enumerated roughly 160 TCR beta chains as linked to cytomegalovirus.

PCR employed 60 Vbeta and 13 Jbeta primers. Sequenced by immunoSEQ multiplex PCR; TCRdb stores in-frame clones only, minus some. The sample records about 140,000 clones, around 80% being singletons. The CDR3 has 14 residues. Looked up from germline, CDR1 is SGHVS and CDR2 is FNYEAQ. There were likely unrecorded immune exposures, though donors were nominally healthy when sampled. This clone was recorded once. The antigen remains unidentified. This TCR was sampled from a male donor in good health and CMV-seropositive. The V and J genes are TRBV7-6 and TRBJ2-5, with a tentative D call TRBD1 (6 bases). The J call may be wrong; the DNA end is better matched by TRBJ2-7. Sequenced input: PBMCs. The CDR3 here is CASSPKTGPYEQYF. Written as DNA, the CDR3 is TGTGCCAGCAGCCCCAAGACAGGCCCCTACGAGCAGTACTTC.